This is a list of T cell receptor beta chains from one sample in a study of graft-versus-host responses after intestinal transplantation. Repertoires were generated with immunoSEQ multiplex PCR, while TCRdb's copy carries only in-frame clones and drops some. Seen here are about 130,000 clones, around nine tenths observed once, and the top ten hold 0.19%. These receptors have no known antigen. The sample consisted of unstimulated CD4+ T cells sorted from spleen or lymph node cells, taken before intestinal transplant. The receptors were gathered from a human donor who received an intestinal transplant. Both conserved end residues are part of each CDR3. D genes are given only for firm matches. Not every row has a clone size; where given, it reads once, few, many or a size class.

d_call clone_size j_call v_call cdr3_aa cdr3_nt
TRBD1 - TRBJ1-2 TRBV28 CASSFADRAYGYTF TGTGCCAGCAGTTTTGCGGACAGGGCCTATGGCTACACCTTC
TRBD2 - TRBJ2-5 TRBV30 CAWTLADQGTQYF TGTGCCTGGACTCTAGCGGACCAGGGGACCCAGTACTTC
- - TRBJ2-7 TRBV28 CASSPPLDYEQYF TGTGCCAGCAGTCCCCCGTTGGACTACGAGCAGTACTTC
- - TRBJ2-2 TRBV19 CASSPRLVNTGELFF TGTGCCAGTAGTCCACGACTAGTCAACACCGGGGAGCTGTTTTTT
- - TRBJ2-7 TRBV6-1 CASSSYNYEQYF TGTGCCAGCAGTTCGTACAACTACGAGCAGTACTTC
TRBD1 - TRBJ2-1 TRBV18 CASSEDRVSNSEQFF TGTGCCAGCTCCGAGGACAGGGTATCTAATAGTGAGCAGTTCTTC
TRBD1 - TRBJ2-7 TRBV6-5 CASNGQGHEQYF TGTGCCAGCAACGGACAGGGTCACGAGCAGTACTTC
TRBD2 - TRBJ2-3 TRBV7-2 CASSLEGGTTDTQYF TGTGCCAGCAGCTTAGAGGGAGGGACCACAGATACGCAGTATTTT
- - TRBJ2-7 TRBV7-9 CASSLRREQYF TGTGCCAGCAGCTTAAGGCGCGAGCAGTACTTC
TRBD1 - TRBJ2-7 TRBV7-2 CASSLQGASYEQYF TGTGCCAGCAGCTTACAGGGGGCGTCCTACGAGCAGTACTTC
TRBD1 once TRBJ2-5 TRBV7-6 CASSPTGVFGETQYF TGTGCCAGCAGCCCTACAGGGGTTTTCGGAGAGACCCAGTACTTC
- - TRBJ1-1 TRBV7-9 CASSFGPNTEAFF TGTGCCAGCAGCTTCGGGCCGAACACTGAAGCTTTCTTT
- - TRBJ2-2 TRBV5-1 CASSSVGGELFF TGCGCCAGCAGCTCCGTGGGCGGGGAGCTGTTTTTT
- - TRBJ1-5 TRBV6-4 CASRGRETNQPQHF TGTGCCAGCAGGGGCAGGGAAACGAATCAGCCCCAGCATTTT
- - TRBJ2-5 TRBV14 CASSQDLRTAQETQYF TGTGCCAGCAGCCAAGATCTAAGGACAGCTCAAGAGACCCAGTACTTC
TRBD2 - TRBJ2-1 TRBV18 CASSPVQAGGADEQFF TGTGCCAGCTCACCAGTTCAAGCGGGAGGTGCTGATGAGCAGTTCTTC
- - TRBJ1-2 TRBV30 CAWGPGLNGYTF TGTGCCTGGGGGCCGGGCCTCAATGGCTACACCTTC
- - TRBJ2-6 TRBV5-1 CASSPLGSSGANVLTF TGCGCCAGCAGCCCTCTTGGCTCCTCTGGGGCCAACGTCCTGACTTTC
TRBD2 - TRBJ2-3 TRBV28 CASSLPGLAWGTQYF TGTGCCAGCAGCCTCCCGGGACTAGCGTGGGGTACGCAGTATTTT
TRBD2 - TRBJ2-7 TRBV10-2 CASRLAGDEQYF TGCGCCAGCAGGCTAGCGGGAGACGAGCAGTACTTC
- - TRBJ2-3 TRBV19 CASSKTGGGPDTQYF TGTGCCAGTAGTAAGACCGGTGGGGGCCCAGATACGCAGTATTTT
TRBD1 - TRBJ2-5 TRBV7-3 CASSLTAGGMETQYF TGTGCCAGCAGCTTAACGGCAGGGGGCATGGAGACCCAGTACTTC
- - TRBJ2-2 TRBV28 CASKPTGRVGPGELFF TGTGCCAGCAAACCCACAGGGAGGGTTGGGCCCGGGGAGCTGTTTTTT
- - TRBJ2-5 TRBV18 CASSPRGQGSRETQYF TGTGCCAGCTCACCACGCGGGCAGGGCAGTAGAGAGACCCAGTACTTC
- once TRBJ2-7 TRBV28 CASSYRGFYEQYF TGTGCCAGCAGTTACAGAGGGTTCTACGAGCAGTACTTC
TRBD2 once TRBJ2-7 TRBV7-2 CASSLRPSGSSYEQYF TGTGCCAGCAGCTTAAGGCCTAGCGGAAGCTCCTACGAGCAGTACTTC
TRBD1 - TRBJ2-4 TRBV4-3 CASSQVQGVAKNIQYF TGCGCCAGCAGCCAAGTGCAGGGGGTAGCCAAAAACATTCAGTACTTC
TRBD2 - TRBJ2-1 TRBV28 CASSLISGVYNEQFF TGTGCCAGCAGTTTAATTAGCGGGGTCTACAATGAGCAGTTCTTC
- - TRBJ2-3 TRBV6-1 CASSVTDTQYF TGTGCCAGCAGTGTTACAGATACGCAGTATTTT
- - TRBJ1-1 TRBV5-1 CASSLEGYEAFF TGCGCCAGCAGCTTGGAGGGCTACGAAGCTTTCTTT
TRBD1 - TRBJ2-5 TRBV9 CASSATGGDETQYF TGTGCCAGCAGCGCGACAGGGGGGGACGAGACCCAGTACTTC
TRBD1 - TRBJ2-7 TRBV27 CASSFETGGRPTPYEQYF TGTGCCAGCAGTTTCGAGACAGGGGGGAGGCCCACGCCCTACGAGCAGTACTTC
- - TRBJ1-2 TRBV28 CASNPRGRGTYGYTF TGTGCCAGCAACCCCCGGGGCAGGGGAACATATGGCTACACCTTC